This passage covers 6 T cell receptor beta chains from one sample sequenced in a study of T cell responses to AZD1222 COVID-19 vaccine. The data were produced by immunoSEQ multiplex PCR, yet TCRdb's version contains in-frame clones alone and is incomplete. The sample shows 95,000 to 130,000 clones, more than 75% of them seen only once. The sequencing here drew on peripheral blood, taken on day 0 of AZD1222 vaccination. The receptors stem from an adult in good health.

The chain combines TRBV9 with TRBJ2-3, with TRBD2 matching 13 bases. Trimming at V came to 3 bases and at J to 4 bases, leaving 8 bases not matched to a gene. The CDR3 consists of 17 residues. Germline lookup yields CDR1 SGDLS and CDR2 YYNGEE. CDR3 sequence: CASSARLAGGGADTQYF. CDR3 coding DNA: TGTGCCAGCAGCGCTAGACTAGCGGGGGGTGGGGCAGATACGCAGTATTTT.

There are many counts of this clone. J is TRBJ2-2 and V is TRBV6-5; D not resolved. This CDR3 region has 16 residues. The germline V gene encodes CDR1 MNHEY and CDR2 SVGAGI. V was cut by 0 bases and J by 3 bases, with 11 bases left in between. The CDR3: CASSYSGHTDTGELFF. The CDR3 DNA reads as TGTGCCAGCAGTTACTCGGGCCACACGGACACCGGGGAGCTGTTTTTT.

This clone occurred a few times. Other DNA sequences in the sample encode the same CDR3. CDR3 nucleotides: TGTGCCAGCAGTGAACTAGCGGGAGGGCAAGAGACCCAGTACTTC. Its translation is CASSELAGGQETQYF. The gene calls are TRBV6-1 and TRBJ2-5, with 12 positions matching TRBD2. Germline loops: CDR1 MNHNS, CDR2 SASEGT. This CDR3 spans 15 amino acids. The trim removed 2 bases at V and 2 bases at J, leaving 0 bases unmatched.

The chain employs TRBV9 and TRBJ2-1; 7 bases agree with TRBD2. This CDR3 is 15 amino acids long. Germline trimming cut 4 bases from V and 3 bases from J; bases unmatched to any gene: 7. CDR1 SGDLS and CDR2 YYNGEE come from the germline V gene. The CDR3 nucleotides are TGTGCCAGCAGCAAGCGGGGTACTGACTACAATGAGCAGTTCTTC. Translating it yields CASSKRGTDYNEQFF. Using reference TRBV9 and TRBJ2-1 for the parts outside the CDR3, the full variable domain is DSGVTQTPKHLITATGQRVTLRCSPRSGDLSVYWYQQSLDQGLQFLIQYYNGEERAKGNILERFSAQQFPDLHSELNLSSLELGDSALYFCASSKRGTDYNEQFFGPGTRLTVL.

This chain uses TRBV5-1 with TRBJ2-5; no clear D gene. V shed 4 bases and J shed 4 bases, with 14 bases lying between them. The CDR3 sequence is 14 residues long. The germline V gene encodes CDR1 SGHRS and CDR2 YFSETQ. CDR3 bases: TGCGCCAGCAGCCAAGTAGGAGTCGCAGAGACCCAGTACTTC. Its translation: CASSQVGVAETQYF.

Remarks on this clone: A much larger clone lies one base from this, so it may be a read error. This chain links TRBV3-1 (or the pseudogene TRBV3-2) with TRBJ1-6, with 12 bases matching TRBD1. The V and J ends lost 4 bases and 10 bases, in that order; junction bases with no gene match: 2. The CDR3 spans 14 residues. CDR1 and CDR2 from the germline V gene are LGHDT and YNNKEL (reference sequence). CDR3 sequence (DNA): TGTGCCAGCAGCCCCGGGACAGGGGGCTCACCCCTCCACTTT. It codes for CASSPGTGGSPLHF.